The TCR beta chain described here comes from a study of CD8 T cells in Susac syndrome. Study-wide background: Among the Susac syndrome patients sequenced, six had active disease and eight or nine were in remission.

The CD8+ and CD4+ T cells were negatively isolated, with the TEMRA cells enriched by FACS. This CDR3 is built from 14 residues. Germline V gives CDR1 GTSNPN, CDR2 SVGIG (reference sequence). Trimming at V came to 4 bases and at J to 3 bases, leaving 8 bases not matched to a gene. Random hexamers were used to reverse transcribe the RNA input (about 0.45 to 1 ug). Across 54 Vbeta and 13 Jbeta, immunoSEQ multiplex PCR amplified TCR beta CDR3. TCRdb re-derived calls from the immunoSEQ multiplex PCR reads in MiXCR, one entry per CDR3 protein. The repertoire holds about 180,000 distinct CDR3 sequences, with roughly 94% as singletons. Study results and caveats: In Susac syndrome, the CD4+ T cell repertoires did not show clonal expansion.

A single count supports this clonotype. Its antigen is as yet unknown. The V gene is TRBV30, the J gene TRBJ1-1, with 7 bases fitting TRBD1. The receptor was isolated from a human donor with Susac syndrome. The sequenced sample consisted of CD4+ T cells from PBMCs. CDR3 nucleotides: TGTGCCTGGACGGTAGGAAGGGGGCACACTGAAGCTTTCTTT. Translating it yields CAWTVGRGHTEAFF.